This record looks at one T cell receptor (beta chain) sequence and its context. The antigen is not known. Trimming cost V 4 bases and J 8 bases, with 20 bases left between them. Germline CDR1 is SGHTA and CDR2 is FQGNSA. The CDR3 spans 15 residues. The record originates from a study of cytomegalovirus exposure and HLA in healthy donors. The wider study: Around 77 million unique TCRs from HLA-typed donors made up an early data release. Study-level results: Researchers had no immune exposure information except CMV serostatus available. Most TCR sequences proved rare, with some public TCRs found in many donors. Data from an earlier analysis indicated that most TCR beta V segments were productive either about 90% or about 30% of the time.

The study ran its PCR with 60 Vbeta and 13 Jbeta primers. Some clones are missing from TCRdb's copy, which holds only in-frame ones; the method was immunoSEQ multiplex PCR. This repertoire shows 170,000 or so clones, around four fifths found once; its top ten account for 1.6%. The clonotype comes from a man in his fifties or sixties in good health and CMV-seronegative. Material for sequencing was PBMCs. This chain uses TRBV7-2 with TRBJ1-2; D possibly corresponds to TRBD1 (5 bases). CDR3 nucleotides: TGTGCCAGCAGCTCCTCGGGTCTCCCGGGGGAAGGCTACACCTTC. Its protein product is CASSSSGLPGEGYTF.